This T cell receptor (beta chain) was sequenced during a study of cytotoxic CD8 clonotypes in ibrutinib-treated CLL. Study-level information: Partial responses totalled approximately 25 and complete responses 2; after median around 74 months, approximately 15 remained remitted and roughly twelve progressed. Points from the study as a whole: The clonality rise at ibrutinib response reflected private clonotype expansion. Circulating CD8+ T-cell counts were tracked by baseline clonality, which exceeded that of age-matched healthy donors. Clonality, elevated at ibrutinib response, dropped back toward baseline at progression.

Data came from immunoSEQ multiplex PCR; TCRdb stores just in-frame clones and leaves some out. The sample includes 110,000 to 150,000 clones, about 70% of them seen just once. With regard to this clone: Its specificity is not known.

CDR1 and CDR2 (germline): SGHNT, YENEEA. This CDR3 is 15 amino acids long. The V and J ends lost 5 bases and 9 bases respectively, with 20 bases between them. This receptor was obtained from a human donor with chronic lymphocytic leukemia. The chain recombines TRBV11-3 with TRBJ2-1; TRBD2 is a possible D gene (5 bases). This sample comprised PBMCs, obtained after 24 months of ibrutinib treatment. In DNA form, the CDR3 reads TGTGCCAGCAGCCCCCGTGGTGGGGTCCGGGGTGAGCAGTTCTTC. Its protein product is CASSPRGGVRGEQFF.